What follows are 13 T cell receptor beta chains derived from one specimen sequenced in a study of blood T cells in healthy people across ages. Using a J-beta primer mix together with a sample-barcoded 5' primer, a second PCR was run for roughly 6 to 12 cycles. TCRdb analysed the 5' RACE reads with MiXCR anew, one entry per CDR3 protein. In the table there are 850,000 or so distinct CDR3 sequences, around 26% of which are singletons. Material for sequencing was blood. These receptors all stem from a woman older than 75 in good health.

The CDR3 reads CSAKERSPNQPQHF. The DNA of the CDR3 is TGCAGTGCTAAGGAGCGTTCCCCCAATCAGCCCCAGCATTTT. V gene TRBV20-1 combines with J gene TRBJ1-5; D uncertain. Trimming cost V 4 bases and J 3 bases, with 13 bases left between them. The germline V gene encodes CDR1 DFQATT and CDR2 SNEGSKA (reference sequence). CDR3 size: 14 residues.

This clonotype was detected many times. As DNA, the CDR3 is TGTGCCAGCAGCCTAACAGGGGTCCCCGATACGCAGTATTTT. Translated, it gives CASSLTGVPDTQYF. V is TRBV7-2 and J is TRBJ2-3; 7 bases agree with TRBD1. Germline V gene data show CDR1 as SGHTA and CDR2 as FQGNSA. With V trimmed by 5 bases and J by 6 bases, 8 bases remained unmatched. The CDR3 sequence is 14 residues long.

This sequence joins TRBV20-1 and TRBJ2-5, with D possibly being TRBD1 or TRBD2 (5 bases each). Judging by the DNA end, TRBJ2-7 fits better; the J call may be wrong. Germline CDR1 is DFQATT and CDR2 is SNEGSKA (reference sequence). This CDR3 is 14 amino acids long. The CDR3 coding sequence is TGCAGTGCTGAGGCGAGGGACGGAACTTACGAGCAGTACTTC. Its protein is CSAEARDGTYEQYF.

This clonotype was counted ten times or more. This chain links TRBV24-1 with TRBJ2-3; TRBD1 matches at 10 bases. This CDR3 is 19 amino acids long. Trimming took 0 bases from V and 6 from J; bases not matched to a gene: 14. Germline V gene data show CDR1 as KGHDR and CDR2 as SFDVKD. The CDR3 reads CATSDLPQSDRGSGDTQYF. The DNA of the CDR3 is TGTGCCACCAGTGATTTGCCCCAATCGGACAGGGGGAGCGGGGATACGCAGTATTTT.

This clonotype was picked up a small number of times. This rearrangement joins TRBV27 to TRBJ1-2; TRBD1 is a possible D gene (5 bases). In germline, CDR1 is MNHEY, CDR2 SMNVEV (reference sequence). CDR3 length: 15 residues. Trimming took off 5 bases at V and 2 bases at J, with 15 bases between the two ends. The CDR3 nucleotides read TGTGCCAGCAGTCTTGAGGGACCGCCCAACTATGGCTACACCTTC. This codes for CASSLEGPPNYGYTF.

The sample holds a few counts of this clonotype. The chain employs TRBV20-1 and TRBJ1-5; 8 bases align to TRBD1. V gave up 4 bases and J gave up 6 bases; unmatched junction bases: 5. Germline lookup yields CDR1 DFQATT and CDR2 SNEGSKA (reference sequence). This CDR3 has 13 amino acids. In DNA, the CDR3 is TGCAGTGCTAAAGGACAGGGAGGTCAGCCCCAGCATTTT. Translation: CSAKGQGGQPQHF.

CDR3 nucleotide sequence: TGTGCCACCAGCAGAGATTTAGGATTGAATCAGCCCCAGCATTTT. Translation: CATSRDLGLNQPQHF. V gene TRBV15 combines with J gene TRBJ1-5; D is undetermined. Trimming pared 0 bases from V and 4 bases from J, leaving 10 bases between. This CDR3 comprises 15 residues. From germline, CDR1 is LNHNV and CDR2 YYDKDF (reference sequence).

The CDR3 loop is CASSSQRGNYEQYF. CDR3 coding DNA: TGTGCCAGCAGCTCCCAGCGGGGGAACTACGAGCAGTACTTC. The chain employs TRBV7-9 and TRBJ2-7; 8 bases agree with TRBD2. This CDR3 spans 14 amino acids. In germline, CDR1 is SEHNR, CDR2 FQNEAQ (reference sequence). The J segment lost 3 bases and the V segment lost 4 bases, leaving 5 bases of the junction unmatched.

This chain joins TRBV7-2 and TRBJ2-3, with 11 nucleotides matching TRBD2. The V and J ends lost 5 bases and 5 bases, in that order; junction bases with no gene match: 6. CDR1 is SGHTA and CDR2 is FQGNSA in the germline V gene. The CDR3 spans 15 residues. CDR3 in DNA: TGTGCCAGCAGCCCCCGACTAGCGGGGAAAGATACGCAGTATTTT. Translated, it gives CASSPRLAGKDTQYF.

This clonotype was observed at least ten times. This chain joins TRBV27 and TRBJ2-3, with 13 positions matching TRBD2. Germline loops: CDR1 MNHEY, CDR2 SMNVEV (reference sequence). This CDR3 region has 17 residues. The trim removed 3 bases at V and 4 bases at J, leaving 7 bases unmatched. The CDR3 nucleotides read TGTGCCAGCAGTTTCTACCGTACTAGCGGGGGGGCAGATACGCAGTATTTT. Its translation: CASSFYRTSGGADTQYF.

On this clonotype itself: A much larger clonotype is one base distant, so this may be a read error. The J gene is TRBJ2-5, the V gene TRBV18; 7 bases align to TRBD2. The germline V gene encodes CDR1 KGHSH and CDR2 LQKENI. The CDR3 is 13 residues long. CDR3 residues: CTSSRLAQETQYF. The CDR3 nucleotides are TGTACCAGCTCACGACTAGCCCAAGAGACCCAGTACTTC.

This chain uses TRBV12-3 or TRBV12-4 with TRBJ2-2; possibly TRBD1 or TRBD2 for D (7 bases each). V was cut by 5 bases and J by 1 base, with 14 bases left in between. The CDR3 has 16 residues. The CDR3 nucleotides are TGTGCCAGCAGTACCCAGGGGGGGAGGAACACCGGGGAGCTGTTTTTT. Translation: CASSTQGGRNTGELFF.

Only a few counts were recorded for this clonotype. V and J are TRBV6-2 or TRBV6-3 and TRBJ1-6, with D possibly matching TRBD1 (5 bases). Germline CDR1 is MNHEY and CDR2 is SVGEGT. The CDR3 runs 18 residues. Trimming pared 3 bases from V and 7 bases from J, leaving 22 bases between. The CDR3 protein is CASSYALPFGTRNSPLHF. CDR3 sequence (DNA): TGTGCCAGCAGTTATGCGCTTCCCTTCGGGACCCGAAATTCACCCCTCCACTTT.